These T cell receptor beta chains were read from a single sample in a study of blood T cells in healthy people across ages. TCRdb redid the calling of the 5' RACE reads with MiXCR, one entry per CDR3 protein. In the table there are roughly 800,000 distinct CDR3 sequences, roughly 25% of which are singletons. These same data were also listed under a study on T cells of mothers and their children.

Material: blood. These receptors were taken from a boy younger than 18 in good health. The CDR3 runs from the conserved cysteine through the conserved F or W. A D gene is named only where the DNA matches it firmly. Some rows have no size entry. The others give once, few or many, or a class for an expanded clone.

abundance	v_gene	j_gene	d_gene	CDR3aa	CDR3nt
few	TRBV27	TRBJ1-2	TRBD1	CASSLRGGATKGYTF	TGTGCCAGCAGTTTAAGAGGGGGCGCGACGAAGGGCTACACCTTC
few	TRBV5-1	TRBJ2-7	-	CASSLIGAEYEQYF	TGCGCCAGCAGCTTGATTGGGGCGGAGTACGAGCAGTACTTC
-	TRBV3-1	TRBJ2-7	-	CASSQAEGLDEQYF	TGTGCCAGCAGCCAAGCTGAAGGGCTGGACGAGCAGTACTTC
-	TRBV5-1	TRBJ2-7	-	CTSNNYGGTYEQYF	TGCACCAGCAACAACTATGGGGGAACCTACGAGCAGTACTTC
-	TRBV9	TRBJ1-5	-	CASSGPPHSNQPQHF	TGTGCCAGCAGCGGGCCCCCCCATAGCAATCAGCCCCAGCATTTT
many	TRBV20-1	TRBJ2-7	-	CSAQGRGYEQYF	TGCAGTGCCCAGGGTCGGGGCTACGAGCAGTACTTC
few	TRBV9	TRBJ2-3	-	CASSSYSDSSTDTQYF	TGTGCCAGCAGCTCCTACAGCGATTCTAGCACAGATACGCAGTATTTT
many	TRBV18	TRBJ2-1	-	CASSPRSAVSYNEQFF	TGTGCCAGCTCACCAAGGAGCGCGGTCTCCTACAATGAGCAGTTCTTC
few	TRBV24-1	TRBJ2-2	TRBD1	CATSDPRQGRTRELFF	TGTGCCACCAGTGATCCTAGACAGGGTAGGACCAGGGAGCTGTTTTTT
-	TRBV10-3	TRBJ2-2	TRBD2	CAIRGGMNTGELFF	TGTGCCATCAGGGGAGGGATGAACACCGGGGAGCTGTTTTTT
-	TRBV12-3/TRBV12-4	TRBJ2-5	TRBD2	CASSLGLALTEQYF	TGTGCCAGCAGTTTGGGACTAGCGCTGACTGAGCAGTACTTC
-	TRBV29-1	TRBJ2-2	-	CSVEDGRTNTGELFF	TGCAGCGTTGAAGATGGGCGGACTAACACCGGGGAGCTGTTTTTT
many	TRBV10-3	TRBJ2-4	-	CAISETTGVRYF	TGTGCCATCAGTGAGACAACAGGTGTGCGGTACTTC
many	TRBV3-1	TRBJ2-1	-	CASSQDYYEQFF	TGTGCCAGCAGCCAAGATTACTATGAGCAGTTCTTC
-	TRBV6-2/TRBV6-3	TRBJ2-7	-	CASANLPEQYF	TGTGCCAGCGCTAACTTACCTGAGCAGTACTTC
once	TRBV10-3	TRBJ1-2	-	CAIRAGDYGYTF	TGTGCCATCCGAGCAGGCGACTATGGCTACACCTTC
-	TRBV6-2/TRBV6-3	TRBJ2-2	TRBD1	CASSRQGPGGTGELFF	TGTGCCAGCAGCCGACAGGGGCCAGGAGGAACCGGGGAGCTGTTTTTT
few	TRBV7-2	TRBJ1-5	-	CASSFDYGRHNQPQHF	TGTGCCAGCAGCTTCGACTATGGGCGCCATAATCAGCCCCAGCATTTT
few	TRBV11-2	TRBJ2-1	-	CASSPRAGGFQYEQFF	TGTGCCAGCAGCCCGAGGGCAGGGGGGTTTCAGTATGAGCAGTTCTTC
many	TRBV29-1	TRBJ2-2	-	CSVAEETGGTGELFF	TGCAGCGTCGCCGAGGAGACCGGTGGCACCGGGGAGCTGTTTTTT
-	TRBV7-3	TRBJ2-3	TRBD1	CASSLRGSDRAVPDTQYF	TGTGCCAGCAGCTTAAGAGGGTCGGACAGGGCAGTGCCAGATACGCAGTATTTT
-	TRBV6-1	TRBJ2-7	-	CASSEDRDEQYF	TGTGCCAGCAGTGAAGACAGGGACGAGCAGTACTTC
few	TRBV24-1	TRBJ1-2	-	CATSASGTPNYGYTF	TGTGCCACCAGTGCATCCGGGACACCTAACTATGGCTACACCTTC
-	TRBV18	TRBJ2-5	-	CASSPRAGAQRETQYF	TGTGCCAGCTCACCAAGGGCGGGGGCCCAAAGGGAGACCCAGTACTTC
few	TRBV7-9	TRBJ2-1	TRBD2	CASSFSRGEDEQFF	TGTGCCAGCAGCTTTTCGCGGGGGGAGGATGAGCAGTTCTTC
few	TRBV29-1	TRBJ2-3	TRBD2	CSVERGSTDTQYF	TGCAGCGTAGAGCGGGGGAGCACAGATACGCAGTATTTT
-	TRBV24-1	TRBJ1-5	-	CATSVFGVPQHF	TGTGCCACCAGTGTGTTTGGCGTGCCCCAGCATTTT
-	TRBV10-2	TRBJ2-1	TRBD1	CASRTRGTGVNEQFF	TGCGCCAGCAGAACCCGAGGGACAGGGGTTAATGAGCAGTTCTTC
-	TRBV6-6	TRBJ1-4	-	CASSQILGEKLFF	TGTGCCAGCAGTCAGATTTTGGGGGAAAAACTGTTTTTT
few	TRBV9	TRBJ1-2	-	CASSVVPDDYGYTF	TGTGCCAGCAGCGTAGTCCCAGACGACTATGGCTACACCTTC
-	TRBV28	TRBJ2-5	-	CASTEADYQETQYF	TGTGCCAGCACCGAGGCAGATTACCAGGAGACCCAGTACTTC